Listed here is a single TCR beta chain. The DNA is omitted, as the CDR3 cannot be located on it reliably, and the CDR3 follows TCRdb's listing. Joint extraction of RNA and DNA used 20-30 mg of bulk tissue that was unsorted. None of the patients had received treatment, and all had chronic HBV infection. These data originate in a study of tumor-infiltrating lymphocytes in primary liver carcinoma. For the study at large: Those enrolled were patients of both sexes, who were aged 30 to 69 years.

The input was 400 to 500 ng total RNA; TCR beta cDNA was made from it with a constant-region primer. Sequencing libraries for TCR beta derived from three nested multiplex PCR rounds that used slightly modified ARM-PCR. For 10 cycles apiece, the opening two PCR rounds ran with TRBV1-TRBV30 forward primers and a C-beta reverse primer. From the multiplex PCR reads, TCRdb called clonotypes with MiXCR, one entry per CDR3 protein. The repertoire includes roughly 200,000 distinct CDR3 sequences, about 82% of them detected once, and around a sixth sits in the top ten. Germline V gene sequence: CDR1 SQVTM, CDR2 ANQGSEA. The CDR3 extends over 14 residues, inclusive of both ends.

This TCR came from a middle-aged man with primary liver carcinoma and hepatitis B virus infection. Material: tumor tissue from primary liver carcinoma. The V and J genes are TRBV29-1 and TRBJ1-5. The CDR3 loop reads CSVAIGSKSQPQHF.